A single sample gave rise to the 22 T cell receptor beta chains below, sequenced in a study of blood T cell repertoires in COVID-19. Assay: immunoSEQ multiplex PCR; the TCRdb copy retains only in-frame clones and omits some. The profile covers 50,000 to 65,000 clones, with around four fifths appearing a single time and 5% to 6.5% taken by the ten largest. The sequencing input was peripheral blood. All receptors come from a man between 70 and 80 years old with acute or convalescent COVID-19.

This rearrangement joins TRBV5-1 to TRBJ2-3; TRBD1 matches at 7 bases. The CDR3 is 13 amino acids. In germline, CDR1 is SGHRS, CDR2 YFSETQ. The V and J ends lost 7 bases and 1 base, in that order; junction bases with no gene match: 3. The CDR3 here is CASDRDGTDTQYF. The CDR3 nucleotides are TGCGCCAGCGACAGGGATGGCACAGATACGCAGTATTTT. Looking up the rest from reference TRBV5-1 and TRBJ2-3 gives the full variable domain: KAGVTQTPRYLIKTRGQQVTLSCSPISGHRSVSWYQQTPGQGLQFLFEYFSETQRNKGNFPGRFSGRQFSNSRSEMNVSTLELGDSALYLCASDRDGTDTQYFGPGTRLTVL.

The J gene is TRBJ1-5, the V gene TRBV6-5; D is perhaps TRBD1 (6 bases). The CDR3 is 12 amino acids. CDR1 is MNHEY, CDR2 SVGAGI, per germline. V was pared by 5 bases and J by 10 bases, with 12 bases between. The CDR3 protein is CASSHTGFPQHF. The CDR3 DNA is TGTGCCAGCAGTCACACAGGGTTTCCCCAGCATTTT.

The chain uses TRBV28 and TRBJ1-1; TRBD1 agrees at 7 bases. The CDR3 is 14 residues long. Germline CDR1 reads MDHEN; CDR2 reads SYDVKM. J gave up 4 bases and V 4 bases, and 6 bases lay outside the gene matches. CDR3 sequence reads: CASSSTGWSTEAFF. The CDR3 nucleotides are TGTGCCAGCAGTTCGACAGGGTGGAGCACTGAAGCTTTCTTT.

This clone was observed a single time. The J gene is TRBJ1-3, the V gene TRBV5-4; tentative D call: TRBD1 (5 bases). The CDR3 totals 14 residues. Trimming left V 4 bases short and J 2 bases short, with 10 bases between. Germline values: CDR1 SGHNT, CDR2 YYREEE (reference sequence). The CDR3 spells CASSPSRAGNTIYF. DNA of the CDR3: TGTGCCAGCAGCCCATCCAGGGCTGGAAACACCATATATTTT.

V gene TRBV5-5 combines with J gene TRBJ1-1, with D possibly TRBD1 on 6 matching bases. Deletions cut 0 bases from V and 9 bases from J, with 12 bases between. CDR3 size: 13 residues. CDR1 is SGHKS and CDR2 is YYEKEE in the germline V gene (reference sequence). For the CDR3, the DNA is TGTGCCAGCAGCTTGGAAGCTGGGACACAAGCTTTCTTT. Amino acids: CASSLEAGTQAFF.

This clone was seen just once. This chain links TRBV19 with TRBJ1-1, with 7 bases matching TRBD1. Germline assignment: CDR1 LNHDA and CDR2 SQIVND (reference sequence). The CDR3 is 14 amino acids. The ends lost 4 bases at V and 2 bases at J; junction bases unmatched: 4. The CDR3: CASSTDRVNTEAFF. Here the CDR3 DNA reads TGTGCCAGTAGTACCGACAGGGTCAACACTGAAGCTTTCTTT.

The J gene is TRBJ1-1, the V gene TRBV7-2; D not certain. The germline CDR1 and CDR2 sequences are SGHTA and FQGNSA. This CDR3 is 15 amino acids long. V dropped 0 bases and J dropped 0 bases, with 8 bases sitting between them. In nucleotides, the CDR3 is TGTGCCAGCAGCTTAGCGGCGACTATGAACACTGAAGCTTTCTTT. It specifies CASSLAATMNTEAFF.

The chain couples TRBV11-2 to TRBJ1-3; D perhaps matches TRBD1 (6 bases). Trimming removed 0 bases from V and 0 bases from J, with 15 bases in between. In germline, CDR1 is SGHAT, CDR2 FQNNGV. This CDR3 has 18 residues. This CDR3 is CASSLEGDTRLSGNTIYF. In DNA form, the CDR3 reads TGTGCCAGCAGCTTAGAGGGGGACACCCGACTCTCTGGAAACACCATATATTTT.

This clone was detected only a few times. The CDR3 region has the DNA TGTGCCAGCAGCCAAGATGCAGGGTCGGATCAGCCCCAGCATTTT. Translated, it gives CASSQDAGSDQPQHF. The chain recombines TRBV3-1 (or the pseudogene TRBV3-2) with TRBJ1-5; a possible D gene is TRBD1 (5 bases). V was cut by 0 bases and J by 5 bases, with 11 bases left in between. This CDR3 has 15 residues. CDR1 and CDR2 (germline): LGHDT, YNNKEL (reference sequence).

V usage is TRBV5-4 and J usage is TRBJ2-5; 8 bases map to TRBD2. The CDR3 spans 14 residues. Germline V CDR1 and CDR2: SGHNT, YYREEE (reference sequence). Trimming at V came to 4 bases and at J to 5 bases, leaving 7 bases not matched to a gene. The CDR3 here is CASSLERGLETQYF. The CDR3 nucleotides read TGTGCCAGCAGCCTGGAGCGGGGGTTGGAGACCCAGTACTTC.

This clone was seen just once. The V and J genes are TRBV5-1 and TRBJ1-1; TRBD1 matches at 7 bases. The CDR3 sequence is 13 residues long. After removal of 4 bases from V and 6 bases from J, the junction contained 6 bases not matched to a gene. Per germline, CDR1 SGHRS and CDR2 YFSETQ. The CDR3 loop reads CASSLRGTAEAFF. Here the CDR3 DNA reads TGCGCCAGCAGCCTCAGGGGGACAGCTGAAGCTTTCTTT.

This clone was detected once. CDR3 coding DNA: TGTGCCAGCAGCCCCCGACTAGCGGATAATGAGCAGTTCTTC. This gives the protein CASSPRLADNEQFF. The chain uses TRBV13 and TRBJ2-1, with 9 nucleotides matching TRBD2. The CDR3 has 14 amino acids. V gave up 5 bases and J gave up 7 bases; unmatched junction bases: 6. Germline V gene data show CDR1 as PRHDT and CDR2 as FYEKMQ (reference sequence).

Only one count was recorded for this clone. The chain is built from TRBV19 and TRBJ2-1; the D gene is possibly TRBD2 (7 bases). The germline V gene encodes CDR1 LNHDA and CDR2 SQIVND (reference sequence). V lost 4 bases and J lost 2, with 9 bases in between. The CDR3 consists of 14 residues. The CDR3 protein is CASSSGGPYNEQFF. CDR3 bases: TGTGCCAGTAGTAGCGGGGGCCCCTACAATGAGCAGTTCTTC.

This clone was picked up a small number of times. The gene calls are TRBV12-5 and TRBJ1-2; D unclear. Per germline, CDR1 LGHNT and CDR2 FRNRAP. V lost 2 bases, J lost 1 base, and 2 bases lay in between. The CDR3 totals 12 residues. The CDR3: CASGLLNYGYTF. DNA for the CDR3: TGTGCTAGTGGTTTGCTTAACTATGGCTACACCTTC.

V and J are TRBV5-1 and TRBJ1-1; D is ambiguous. CDR3 length equals 14 residues. The germline V gene encodes CDR1 SGHRS and CDR2 YFSETQ. Trimming pared 0 bases from V and 5 bases from J, leaving 11 bases between. CDR3: CASSLDTGRTEAFF. DNA of the CDR3: TGCGCCAGCAGCTTGGATACGGGAAGAACTGAAGCTTTCTTT.

The rearrangement uses TRBV2 and TRBJ2-3; 9 bases line up with TRBD2. Trimming took 3 bases from V and 4 from J; bases not matched to a gene: 5. The CDR3 length is 15 residues. Germline V gene sequence: CDR1 SNHLY, CDR2 FYNNEI. CDR3 protein: CASSDGAGGADTQYF. In DNA form, the CDR3 reads TGTGCCAGCAGTGACGGGGCGGGGGGGGCAGATACGCAGTATTTT.

The V call is TRBV2, the J call TRBJ1-1; 10 bases are a match to TRBD1. Germline V CDR1 and CDR2: SNHLY, FYNNEI. With 3 bases clipped from V and 0 bases from J, the junction kept 1 base outside the gene matches. This CDR3 region has 15 residues. The CDR3 DNA reads TGTGCCAGCAGTGAGGGGACAGGGGTGAACACTGAAGCTTTCTTT. Translation gives CASSEGTGVNTEAFF.

The chain links TRBV28 to TRBJ1-2; 7 bases line up with TRBD1. The V gene end was trimmed by 7 bases and the J gene end by 5 bases; junction bases not matched to a gene: 10. From germline, CDR1 is MDHEN and CDR2 SYDVKM. CDR3 size: 14 residues. CDR3 coding DNA: TGTGCCAGCACTCGGAAAGGGACAGCGTATGGCTACACCTTC. This encodes CASTRKGTAYGYTF.

The chain uses TRBV11-3 and TRBJ2-3; D is unresolved. This CDR3 is 13 amino acids long. Trimming stripped 1 base from V and 5 bases from J, with 7 bases between. Germline V CDR1 and CDR2: SGHNT, YENEEA. The CDR3: CASSLGRLDTQYF. CDR3 nucleotide sequence: TGTGCCAGCAGCTTAGGCAGATTAGATACGCAGTATTTT.

This chain links TRBV5-1 with TRBJ1-2; 9 nucleotides match TRBD1. The CDR3 is 15 amino acids. Germline-derived CDR1 and CDR2 are SGHRS and YFSETQ. After removal of 4 bases from V and 3 bases from J, the junction contained 7 bases not matched to a gene. CDR3 in DNA: TGCGCCAGCAGCCCGGGAAGGACAGGGGACTATGGCTACACCTTC. Its translation is CASSPGRTGDYGYTF.

The chain joins TRBV2 to TRBJ2-1, with TRBD1 matching 8 bases. Germline V gene sequence: CDR1 SNHLY, CDR2 FYNNEI. J lost 3 bases, V lost 8 bases, and 6 bases had no gene match. This CDR3 comprises 14 residues. In DNA, the CDR3 is TGTGCCAGCCTACAGGGGGTAGGCTACAATGAGCAGTTCTTC. Translated: CASLQGVGYNEQFF.

This rearrangement joins TRBV5-5 to TRBJ1-3; D is ambiguous. CDR1 SGHKS and CDR2 YYEKEE come from the germline V gene (reference sequence). This CDR3 spans 15 amino acids. V lost 0 bases and J lost 0, with 7 bases in between. CDR3 bases: TGTGCCAGCAGCTTGGGATACTACTCTGGAAACACCATATATTTT. It specifies CASSLGYYSGNTIYF.